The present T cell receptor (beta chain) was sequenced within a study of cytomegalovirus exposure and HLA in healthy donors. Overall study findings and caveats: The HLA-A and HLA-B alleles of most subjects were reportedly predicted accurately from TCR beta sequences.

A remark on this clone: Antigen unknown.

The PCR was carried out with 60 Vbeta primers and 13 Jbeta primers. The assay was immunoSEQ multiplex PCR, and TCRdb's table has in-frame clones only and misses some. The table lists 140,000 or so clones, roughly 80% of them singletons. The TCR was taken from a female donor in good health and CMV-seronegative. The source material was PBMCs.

The chain's CDR3 is CAISESGRGNYGYTF. DNA for the CDR3: TGTGCCATCAGTGAGTCTGGGAGGGGAAACTATGGCTACACCTTC. V usage is TRBV10-3 and J usage is TRBJ1-2, with a possible D match to TRBD1 (5 bases). The germline V gene encodes CDR1 ENHRY and CDR2 SYGVKD. V shed 0 bases and J shed 2 bases, with 10 bases lying between them. The CDR3 loop spans 15 amino acids.